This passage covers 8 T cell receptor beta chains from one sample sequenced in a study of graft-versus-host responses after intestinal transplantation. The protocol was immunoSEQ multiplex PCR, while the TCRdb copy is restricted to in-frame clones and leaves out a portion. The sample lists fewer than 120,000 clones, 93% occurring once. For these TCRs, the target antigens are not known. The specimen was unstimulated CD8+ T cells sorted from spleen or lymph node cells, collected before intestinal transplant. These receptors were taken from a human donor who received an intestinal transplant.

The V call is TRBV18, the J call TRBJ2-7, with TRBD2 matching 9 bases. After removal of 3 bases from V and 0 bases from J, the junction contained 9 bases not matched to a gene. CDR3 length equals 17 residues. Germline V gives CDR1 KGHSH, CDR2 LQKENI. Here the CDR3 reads CASSPGASGVSSYEQYF. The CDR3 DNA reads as TGTGCCAGCTCACCCGGAGCTAGCGGGGTGAGCTCCTACGAGCAGTACTTC.

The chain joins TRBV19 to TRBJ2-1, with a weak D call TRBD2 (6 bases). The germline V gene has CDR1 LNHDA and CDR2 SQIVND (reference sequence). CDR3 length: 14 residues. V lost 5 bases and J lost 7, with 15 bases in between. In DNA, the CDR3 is TGTGCCAGTAGTGTCGGAGGGCCCTTAAATGAGCAGTTCTTC. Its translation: CASSVGGPLNEQFF.

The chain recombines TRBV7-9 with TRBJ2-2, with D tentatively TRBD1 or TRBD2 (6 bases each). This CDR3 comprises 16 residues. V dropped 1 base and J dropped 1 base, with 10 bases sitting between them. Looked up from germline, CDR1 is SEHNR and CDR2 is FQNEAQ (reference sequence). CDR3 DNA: TGTGCCAGCAGCTTAGAGGGGGGCGAGAACACCGGGGAGCTGTTTTTT. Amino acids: CASSLEGGENTGELFF.

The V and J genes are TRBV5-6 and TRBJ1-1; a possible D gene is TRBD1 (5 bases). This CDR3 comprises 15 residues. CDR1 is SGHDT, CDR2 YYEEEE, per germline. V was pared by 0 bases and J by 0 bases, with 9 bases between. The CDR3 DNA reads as TGTGCCAGCAGCTTGGGTCCAGGGATGAACACTGAAGCTTTCTTT. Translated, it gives CASSLGPGMNTEAFF. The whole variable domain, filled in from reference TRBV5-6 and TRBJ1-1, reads DAGVTQSPTHLIKTRGQQVTLRCSPKSGHDTVSWYQQALGQGPQFIFQYYEEEERQRGNFPDRFSGHQFPNYSSELNVNALLLGDSALYLCASSLGPGMNTEAFFGQGTRLTVV.

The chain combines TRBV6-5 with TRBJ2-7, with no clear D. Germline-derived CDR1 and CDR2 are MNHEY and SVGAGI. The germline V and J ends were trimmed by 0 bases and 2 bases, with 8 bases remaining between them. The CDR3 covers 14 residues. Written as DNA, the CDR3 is TGTGCCAGCAGTTACTCGGTATCTCCCTACGAGCAGTACTTC. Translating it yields CASSYSVSPYEQYF.

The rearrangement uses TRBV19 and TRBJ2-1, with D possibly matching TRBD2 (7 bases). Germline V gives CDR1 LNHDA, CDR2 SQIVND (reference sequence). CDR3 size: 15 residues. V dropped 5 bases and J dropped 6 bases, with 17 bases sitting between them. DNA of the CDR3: TGTGCCAGTAGTGAACAGGGAGGGATGTCCAATGAGCAGTTCTTC. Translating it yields CASSEQGGMSNEQFF. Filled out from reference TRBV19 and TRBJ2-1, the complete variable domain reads DGGITQSPKYLFRKEGQNVTLSCEQNLNHDAMYWYRQDPGQGLRLIYYSQIVNDFQKGDIAEGYSVSREKKESFPLTVTSAQKNPTAFYLCASSEQGGMSNEQFFGPGTRLTVL.

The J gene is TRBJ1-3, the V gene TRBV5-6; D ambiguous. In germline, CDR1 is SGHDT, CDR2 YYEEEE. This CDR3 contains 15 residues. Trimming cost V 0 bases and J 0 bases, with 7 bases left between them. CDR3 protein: CASSLGASSGNTIYF. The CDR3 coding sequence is TGTGCCAGCAGCTTGGGGGCCAGCTCTGGAAACACCATATATTTT.

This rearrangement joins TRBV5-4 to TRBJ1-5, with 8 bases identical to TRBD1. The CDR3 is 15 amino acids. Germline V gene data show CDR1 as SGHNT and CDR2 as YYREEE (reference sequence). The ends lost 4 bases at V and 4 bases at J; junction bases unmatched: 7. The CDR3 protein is CASSIGQGNNQPQHF. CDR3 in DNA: TGTGCCAGCAGCATTGGACAGGGCAATAATCAGCCCCAGCATTTT.